Following are 30 T cell receptor beta chains from one sample sequenced in a study of molecular identifiers for immune sequencing clone quantification. Via MiXCR, TCRdb re-called the PCR reads, giving one row per CDR3 protein. Of more than 550,000 distinct CDR3 sequences in the sample, roughly 25% were seen once. The sample taken for sequencing was naive CD8+ T cells from blood, with Jurkat cell RNA spiked in. Subset here: FACS-sorted CD8+CD4-CCR7+CD45RA+ naive T cells. All receptors come from a human donor in good health. Some libraries in this study had Jurkat cell RNA spiked in.

This clonotype was counted ten times or more. The chain uses TRBV4-1 and TRBJ1-1; 8 nucleotides align to TRBD1. CDR1 and CDR2 (germline): MGHRA, YSYEKL. Unmatched junction bases numbered 0, after V lost 0 bases and J lost 0 bases. The CDR3 sequence is 15 residues long. The CDR3 DNA reads as TGCGCCAGCAGCCAAGAACAGGGGGTGAACACTGAAGCTTTCTTT. It specifies CASSQEQGVNTEAFF.

The V and J genes are TRBV6-2 or TRBV6-3 and TRBJ1-1; D might be TRBD1 (5 bases). Germline V gene lookup returns CDR1 MNHEY and CDR2 SVGEGT. The CDR3 spans 17 residues. With 4 bases removed from V and 3 bases from J, the gap between germline ends came to 21 bases. CDR3: CASSSRGPTRVDTEAFF. The CDR3 region has the DNA TGTGCCAGCAGTTCTCGGGGCCCCACTCGAGTCGACACTGAAGCTTTCTTT.

This clonotype was recorded at least ten times. The rearrangement uses TRBV19 and TRBJ2-7; the match to TRBD2 covers 10 bases. V lost 3 bases to trimming and J lost 2 bases; unmatched junction nucleotides: 4. Germline loops: CDR1 LNHDA, CDR2 SQIVND (reference sequence). The CDR3 runs 15 residues. The CDR3 protein is CASSIGLAGAYEQYF. The CDR3 bases are TGTGCCAGTAGTATTGGTCTAGCGGGGGCCTACGAGCAGTACTTC.

Concerning this clonotype: The junction departs from germline at one end; a sequencing error may be responsible. The V and J genes are TRBV9 and TRBJ1-2; TRBD1 matches 8 bases. The germline gives CDR1 SGDLS, CDR2 YYNGEE. CDR3 length: 15 amino acids. CDR3 sequence: CASGVALDRAYGYTF. CDR3 bases: TGTGCCAGCGGCGTAGCTTTGGACAGGGCTTATGGCTACACCTTC.

This clonotype has ten or more counts. The V and J genes are TRBV14 and TRBJ2-5; tentative D call: TRBD1 (5 bases). CDR3 size: 13 residues. CDR1 is SGHDN and CDR2 is FVKESK in the germline V gene. Trimming shortened V by 4 bases and J by 3 bases, and 9 bases separated the two germline ends. In DNA, the CDR3 is TGTGCCAGCAGCCGGACAAGGGAAGAGACCCAGTACTTC. Amino acid sequence: CASSRTREETQYF.

This clonotype was counted a few times. The V gene is TRBV5-1, the J gene TRBJ1-1; maybe TRBD1 (5 bases). This CDR3 has 15 amino acids. V lost 4 bases and J 3 bases, leaving 16 bases between the germline ends. The germline V gene has CDR1 SGHRS and CDR2 YFSETQ. In DNA, the CDR3 is TGCGCCAGCAGCCTATTGACAGTCGTGGACACTGAAGCTTTCTTT. It codes for CASSLLTVVDTEAFF.

About this clonotype itself: Sequence at one end of the junction differs from germline and may be a read error. The chain recombines TRBV28 with TRBJ2-7; D not resolved. The germline CDR1 and CDR2 sequences are MDHEN and SYDVKM. The CDR3 runs 13 residues. Here the CDR3 reads CANSPRVSYEQYF. The CDR3 DNA reads as TGTGCCAACAGTCCACGGGTTTCTTACGAGCAGTACTTC.

The rearrangement joins TRBV3-1 to TRBJ2-1; 9 bases match TRBD1. Germline CDR1 and CDR2: LGHDT and YNNKEL (reference sequence). This CDR3 is built from 16 residues. Trimming cost V 5 bases and J 7 bases; bases outside gene matches: 12. CDR3 DNA: TGTGCCAGCAGCGCCCCCGTGGGACAGGGATGGAATGAGCAGTTCTTC. Protein sequence: CASSAPVGQGWNEQFF.

This clonotype appeared many times. The rearrangement joins TRBV20-1 to TRBJ2-7, with TRBD2 matching over 7 bases. The CDR3 covers 14 residues. V lost 5 bases and J lost 1; bases outside the gene matches: 8. In germline, CDR1 is DFQATT, CDR2 SNEGSKA (reference sequence). The CDR3 region has the DNA TGCAGTGCTCTCGAGCGGGGAGGTTCCTACGAGCAGTACTTC. Its translation is CSALERGGSYEQYF.

As for this clonotype: The junction shows a germline mismatch at one end, possibly a read error. This chain joins TRBV6-5 and TRBJ2-3; the D gene is possibly TRBD2 (5 bases). Germline lookup yields CDR1 MNHEY and CDR2 SVGAGI. The CDR3 loop spans 14 amino acids. DNA of the CDR3: TGTGCCAGCAGTTACTCGGGGAGCAAAGATACGCAGTATTTT. Protein: CASSYSGSKDTQYF.

The chain carries TRBV27 and TRBJ1-1; D is ambiguous. The V end lost 5 bases, the J end lost 3 bases, and 10 bases lay between the germline ends. Germline V gene sequence: CDR1 MNHEY, CDR2 SMNVEV (reference sequence). The CDR3 length is 13 residues. In DNA form, the CDR3 reads TGTGCCAGCAGTCCCTTCACGGACACTGAAGCTTTCTTT. Protein sequence: CASSPFTDTEAFF.

In the case of this clonotype: It may be a read error: a sequence one base away is much more abundant. This chain links TRBV12-3 or TRBV12-4 with TRBJ1-4; no firm D call. The CDR3 has 15 residues. CDR3 nucleotide sequence: TGTGCCAGCACATCCTCCGGGTCGGCAAATGAAAAACCGTTTTTT. Encoded protein: CASTSSGSANEKPFF.

Of note for this clonotype: Being one base from a much bigger clone, this may be a read error. The chain joins TRBV29-1 to TRBJ2-7; 8 nucleotides align to TRBD2. Germline trimming cut 1 base from V and 2 bases from J; bases unmatched to any gene: 16. The germline V gene has CDR1 SQVTM and CDR2 ANQGSEA. The CDR3 extends over 18 amino acids. The CDR3 sequence: CSVEVPALAATFTYEQYF. CDR3 DNA: TGCAGCGTTGAAGTCCCGGCACTAGCGGCAACCTTCACCTACGAGCAGTACTTC.

This clonotype was recorded at least ten times. The rearrangement uses TRBV12-3 or TRBV12-4 and TRBJ2-2, with a weak D call TRBD1 (5 bases). The CDR3 is 15 residues long. The germline V and J ends were trimmed by 6 bases and 1 base, with 12 bases remaining between them. CDR3 in DNA: TGTGCCAGCAGCCTCCAAGACAGGAACACCGGGGAGCTGTTTTTT. Translation: CASSLQDRNTGELFF.

This clonotype has at least ten counts. This sequence joins TRBV5-1 and TRBJ1-1; no reliable D call. CDR3 length: 14 amino acids. Trimming took 2 bases from V and 6 from J, leaving 14 bases between them. Looked up from germline, CDR1 is SGHRS and CDR2 is YFSETQ. The CDR3 region has the DNA TGCGCCAGCAGCTTAGGGCGGACCGTTCCTGAAGCTTTCTTT. Translation gives CASSLGRTVPEAFF.

The chain is built from TRBV11-2 and TRBJ2-7, with D possibly TRBD2 on 6 matching bases. The CDR3 extends over 14 amino acids. V dropped 4 bases and J dropped 0 bases, with 10 bases sitting between them. Germline V CDR1 and CDR2: SGHAT, FQNNGV. The CDR3 DNA sequence: TGTGCCAGCAGCTCCGCGGGAAACTCCTACGAGCAGTACTTC. This gives the protein CASSSAGNSYEQYF.

The V and J genes are TRBV19 and TRBJ2-2; D is ambiguous. Trimming left V 5 bases short and J 0 bases short, with 10 bases between. The germline CDR1 and CDR2 sequences are LNHDA and SQIVND (reference sequence). This CDR3 has 15 amino acids. This CDR3 is CASSPDETNTGELFF. CDR3 nucleotides: TGTGCCAGTAGTCCGGACGAAACGAACACCGGGGAGCTGTTTTTT.

This clonotype has at least ten counts. J is TRBJ2-3 and V is TRBV29-1, with D tentatively TRBD2 (7 bases). The CDR3 totals 13 residues. Germline V gene lookup returns CDR1 SQVTM and CDR2 ANQGSEA. The germline V and J ends were trimmed by 3 bases and 6 bases, with 13 bases remaining between them. The CDR3 sequence: CSVDGRGVDTQYF. CDR3 sequence (DNA): TGCAGCGTTGATGGGAGGGGGGTTGATACGCAGTATTTT.

Only one count was recorded for this clonotype. A much larger clone differs by one base, so this may be a read error. The chain uses TRBV20-1 and TRBJ2-3; D is possibly TRBD1 (5 bases). This CDR3 has 14 amino acids. Germline assignment: CDR1 DFQATT and CDR2 SNEGSKA (reference sequence). CDR3 DNA: TGCAGTGTGCTTCAGGTCTCATCGACAGAAACGCAGTATTTT. Translation: CSVLQVSSTETQYF.

This clonotype was detected only a few times. This chain joins TRBV27 and TRBJ2-2, with D tentatively TRBD2 (5 bases). This CDR3 contains 14 residues. The V end was cut by 5 bases, the J end by 4 bases, with 11 bases between. Germline V gene data show CDR1 as MNHEY and CDR2 as SMNVEV (reference sequence). The CDR3 nucleotides read TGTGCCAGCAGTATAGGAGGAGCCACCGGGGAGCTGTTTTTT. This gives the protein CASSIGGATGELFF.

On this clonotype itself: Being one base from a much bigger clone, this may be a read error. The genes are TRBV6-2 or TRBV6-3 and TRBJ1-1, with D uncertain. CDR1 MNHEY and CDR2 SVGEGT come from the germline V gene. The CDR3 length is 14 residues. V was trimmed by 0 bases and J by 1 base, leaving 6 bases between them. In nucleotides, the CDR3 is TGTGCCAGCAGTTACTCAAACCCGAACACTGAAGCTTTCTTT. Its translation is CASSYSNPNTEAFF.

The table lists this clonotype with many counts. J is TRBJ1-1 and V is TRBV6-6; D is possibly TRBD1 (5 bases). CDR3 length equals 13 residues. Trimming cost V 5 bases and J 0 bases, with 7 bases left between them. The germline V gene has CDR1 MNHNY and CDR2 SVGAGI (reference sequence). The CDR3 loop is CASSRQMNTEAFF. In DNA, the CDR3 is TGTGCCAGCAGTCGACAGATGAACACTGAAGCTTTCTTT.

This clonotype was observed at least ten times. The J gene is TRBJ2-7, the V gene TRBV20-1; a weak D match, TRBD2 (6 bases). Trimming left V 3 bases short and J 4 bases short, with 10 bases between. The CDR3 is made up of 12 amino acids. Germline-derived CDR1 and CDR2 are DFQATT and SNEGSKA (reference sequence). The CDR3 protein is CSARDYQYEQYF. The CDR3 DNA reads as TGCAGTGCTAGGGACTACCAATACGAGCAGTACTTC.

This clonotype was seen ten or more times. The chain combines TRBV24-1 with TRBJ2-3; the match to TRBD2 covers 8 bases. Germline V lookup: CDR1 KGHDR, CDR2 SFDVKD. The V and J ends lost 4 bases and 5 bases, in that order; junction bases with no gene match: 4. The CDR3 runs 14 residues. The CDR3 spells CATSDPTSGDTQYF. The CDR3 bases are TGTGCCACCAGTGACCCCACTAGCGGAGATACGCAGTATTTT.

This clonotype has just a few counts. The chain combines TRBV12-3 or TRBV12-4 with TRBJ1-5; D is undetermined. Trimming removed 2 bases at V and 3 bases at J, with 5 bases between. The CDR3 totals 13 residues. The CDR3 protein is CASSLILNQPQHF. In nucleotides, the CDR3 is TGTGCCAGCAGTTTAATCCTCAATCAGCCCCAGCATTTT.

This clonotype has more than one count but fewer than ten. The chain carries TRBV7-9 and TRBJ1-2, with 8 bases aligning to TRBD1. CDR1 is SEHNR, CDR2 FQNEAQ, per germline (reference sequence). CDR3 length equals 15 residues. V shed 3 bases and J 4 bases; nucleotides not matched to a gene: 7. CDR3 protein: CASSFLPGQGYGYTF. The CDR3 region has the DNA TGTGCCAGCAGCTTCCTCCCCGGACAGGGCTATGGCTACACCTTC.

This clonotype was detected ten times or more. The chain has TRBV7-2 and TRBJ2-1, with a weak D call TRBD2 (5 bases). The germline CDR1 and CDR2 sequences are SGHTA and FQGNSA. Trimming stripped 6 bases from V and 4 bases from J, with 16 bases between. This CDR3 region has 15 residues. The CDR3 region is CASRLEEQRYNEQFF. The CDR3 DNA sequence: TGTGCCAGCAGGCTAGAGGAACAGCGGTACAATGAGCAGTTCTTC. The entire variable domain, with the rest obtained from reference TRBV7-2 and TRBJ2-1, is as follows: GAGVSQSPSNKVTEKGKDVELRCDPISGHTALYWYRQSLGQGLEFLIYFQGNSAPDKSGLPSDRFSAERTGGSVSTLTIQRTQQEDSAVYLCASRLEEQRYNEQFFGPGTRLTVL.

With respect to this clonotype: A much larger clone sits a single nucleotide away, making a read error possible. The conserved closing phenylalanine or tryptophan is absent in this CDR3, likely reflecting a read error. The V call is TRBV7-9, the J call TRBJ2-2; possibly TRBD2 for D (6 bases). Germline V gives CDR1 SEHNR, CDR2 FQNEAQ (reference sequence). This CDR3 spans 13 amino acids. Trimming left V 11 bases short and J 0 bases short, with 10 bases between. The CDR3 DNA sequence: TGTGCCCGGGCGGGGTCGAACACCGGGGAGCTGTTTTCT. This gives the protein CARAGSNTGELFS.

The chain joins TRBV11-2 to TRBJ2-1, with 10 positions matching TRBD1. The V gene end was trimmed by 1 base and the J gene end by 8 bases; junction bases not matched to a gene: 8. The CDR3 is made up of 16 amino acids. From germline, CDR1 is SGHAT and CDR2 FQNNGV. The CDR3 DNA sequence: TGTGCCAGCAGCTTAGGATGGGACAGGGGTTTAGATGAGCAGTTCTTC. It codes for CASSLGWDRGLDEQFF. Combining the CDR3 with reference TRBV11-2 and TRBJ2-1 gives the whole variable domain EAGVAQSPRYKIIEKRQSVAFWCNPISGHATLYWYQQILGQGPKLLIQFQNNGVVDDSQLPKDRFSAERLKGVDSTLKIQPAKLEDSAVYLCASSLGWDRGLDEQFFGPGTRLTVL.

There are many counts of this clonotype. The chain combines TRBV4-1 with TRBJ2-5, with D perhaps assigned TRBD1 or TRBD2 (6 bases each). The CDR3 loop spans 14 amino acids. The V and J ends lost 5 bases and 5 bases respectively, with 15 bases between them. Per germline, CDR1 MGHRA and CDR2 YSYEKL. CDR3 DNA: TGCGCCAGCAGCGTAGTCGGGGGCAGGGAGACCCAGTACTTC. It encodes CASSVVGGRETQYF.